One sample yielded the 9 T cell receptor beta chains listed below, sequenced in a study of identical twins (dated by TCRdb to about 2016). Library generation was performed with 5' RACE. The sequencer was an Illumina HiSeq 2000. The public reads were quality trimmed at Q25 with fastp and then assembled into clones with MiXCR by TCRdb, keeping productive beta chains. Under each unique CDR3 protein, matching rows form one entry showing the most common genes and DNA. The sample records a few hundred thousand distinct CDR3 sequences, approximately 9.1% of which are singletons. The ten largest clones take up about 8.1% of the sample. The sequencing input was naive T cells sorted from blood. The cell subset or site label, read with the paper, signifies: cells isolated with a human naive T-cell isolation kit. Receptor source: a woman aged 45-65 years in good health.

This clonotype was observed a handful of times. The J gene is TRBJ2-1, the V gene TRBV6-5, with D possibly being TRBD2 (6 bases). The ends were cut back, 2 bases at V and 4 bases at J, with 12 bases in the middle. Germline V gene data show CDR1 as MNHEY and CDR2 as SVGAGI. The CDR3 runs 15 residues. The CDR3 region has the DNA TGTGCCAGCAGTTACGAGGGGCGGGAATACAATGAGCAGTTCTTC. Protein product: CASSYEGREYNEQFF.

J is TRBJ1-4 and V is TRBV12-3 or TRBV12-4; D is possibly TRBD1 (6 bases). Trimming shortened V by 8 bases and J by 10 bases, and 20 bases separated the two germline ends. This CDR3 is 14 amino acids long. CDR3 nucleotide sequence: TGTGCCAGCGGTAACAGGGTTTTTACCTCAAAACTGTTTTTT. This gives the protein CASGNRVFTSKLFF.

This clonotype was found many times. The rearrangement joins TRBV20-1 to TRBJ1-4, with 10 positions matching TRBD1. The CDR3 consists of 15 residues. The V gene's germline CDR1 is DFQATT and CDR2 SNEGSKA (reference sequence). V gave up 3 bases and J gave up 3 bases; unmatched junction bases: 4. The CDR3 bases are TGCAGTGCTAGGGGGACAGGGGTTTCTAATGAAAAACTGTTTTTT. Amino acid sequence: CSARGTGVSNEKLFF.

This chain uses TRBV18 with TRBJ2-7; 10 bases map to TRBD2. Germline lookup yields CDR1 KGHSH and CDR2 LQKENI. This CDR3 contains 16 residues. Trimming removed 5 bases from V and 3 bases from J; junction bases left unmatched: 10. CDR3 coding DNA: TGTGCCAGCTCAACAGTAGCGGGAGGCTCCCTCTACGAGCAGTACTTC. Translated: CASSTVAGGSLYEQYF.

This clonotype was seen repeatedly, ten times or more. The chain carries TRBV20-1 and TRBJ2-7; a weak D match, TRBD2 (5 bases). The CDR3 spans 12 residues. Germline V gene sequence: CDR1 DFQATT, CDR2 SNEGSKA (reference sequence). V was pared by 3 bases and J by 3 bases, with 9 bases between. This CDR3 reads CSARSGSYEQYF. The CDR3 DNA is TGCAGTGCTAGGAGCGGCAGCTACGAGCAGTACTTC.

The sample holds a few counts of this clonotype. In nucleotides, the CDR3 is TGTGCCATTACGGCGGGTGCCACAGATACGCAGTATTTT. Translated: CAITAGATDTQYF. The rearrangement joins TRBV10-3 to TRBJ2-3; TRBD2 might be the D (5 bases). The V gene lost 9 bases and the J gene lost 2 bases, with 12 bases spanning the gap. This CDR3 comprises 13 residues. Germline CDR1 is ENHRY and CDR2 is SYGVKD.

This clonotype was detected a few times. The chain has TRBV3-1 and TRBJ2-7; D is uncertain. The length of the CDR3 is 13 residues. Germline loops: CDR1 LGHDT, CDR2 YNNKEL (reference sequence). The ends were cut back, 6 bases at V and 3 bases at J, with 12 bases in the middle. CDR3 region: CASRLSERYEQYF. CDR3 nucleotides: TGTGCCAGCAGACTGTCCGAGCGCTACGAGCAGTACTTC.

The J gene is TRBJ2-7, the V gene TRBV25-1; TRBD2 matches 7 bases. Trimming cost V 7 bases and J 2 bases; bases outside gene matches: 11. Germline lookup yields CDR1 MGHDK and CDR2 SYGVNS. This CDR3 spans 15 amino acids. CDR3 loop: CASTVWRERPYEQYV. CDR3 in DNA: TGTGCCAGCACTGTATGGCGGGAGAGGCCCTACGAGCAGTACGTC.

This clonotype was seen more than once but under ten times. At one end the junction does not follow the germline gene, possibly because of a read error. This chain connects TRBV5-1 to TRBJ2-5; D possibly corresponds to TRBD2 (6 bases). The CDR3 sequence is 15 residues long. The germline V gene encodes CDR1 SGHRS and CDR2 YFSETQ. CDR3: CASSLAGGSQDTQYF. The CDR3 DNA follows: TGCGCCAGCAGCTTGGCCGGGGGATCACAAGACACCCAGTACTTC.